This is a list of T cell receptor beta chains from one sample in a study of patients and donors after allogeneic stem cell transplantation. TCRdb recomputed calls from the RT-PCR reads with MiXCR, one row per CDR3 protein. The sample shows 150,000 to 250,000 distinct CDR3 sequences, less than 45% of them seen only once. Sequencing was carried out using blood, either unsorted or a sorted T cell fraction (not recorded which). The receptor source for this set is a human donor who was either an allogeneic HSCT recipient or a stem cell or donor lymphocyte infusion donor (not recorded which). It is not recorded whose cells these are; they may come from a transplant donor. Each CDR3 is given with its conserved first and last residue. Fields, in order: J gene, V gene, clone size, D gene, CDR3 DNA, CDR3 protein. A D gene is named only where the DNA matches it firmly. Part of the rows lack a size; the others show once, few, many or a class for expanded clones.

TRBJ1-1	TRBV9	NA	NA	TGTGCCAGCAGCCCTTCGGGACACATCATGAACACTGAAGCTTTCTTT	CASSPSGHIMNTEAFF
TRBJ2-2	TRBV27	NA	TRBD2	TGTGCCAGCAGTTTACTAGCGGGATCCCCGAACACCGGGGAGCTGTTTTTT	CASSLLAGSPNTGELFF
TRBJ2-2	TRBV28	once	TRBD2	TGTGCCAGCAGTTTAGTTGGCGGGAGTAGCACCGGGGAGCTGTTTTTT	CASSLVGGSSTGELFF
TRBJ2-1	TRBV11-2	NA	NA	TGTGCCAGCAGCTTCCCCGCGAGCTCCTACAATGAGCAGTTCTTC	CASSFPASSYNEQFF
TRBJ2-6	TRBV5-1	NA	NA	TGCGCCAGCAGCAGGTCAGACTCTGGGGCCAACGTCCTGACTTTC	CASSRSDSGANVLTF
TRBJ2-1	TRBV5-5	NA	NA	TGTGCCAGCAGCATGAGAGTGAATGAGCAGTTCTTC	CASSMRVNEQFF
TRBJ1-4	TRBV9	NA	TRBD1	TGTGCCAGCAGCGTAGGCGGACAGGGAGGCGAAAAACTGTTTTTT	CASSVGGQGGEKLFF
TRBJ1-2	TRBV4-1	NA	NA	TGCGCCAGCAGCCCGGTGACGGGGGCCGGTGGCTACACCTTC	CASSPVTGAGGYTF
TRBJ1-5	TRBV4-1	few	NA	TGCGCCAGCAGCTTTGGACGGAATCAGCCCCAGCATTTT	CASSFGRNQPQHF
TRBJ1-1	TRBV27	NA	TRBD1	TGTGCCAGCAGTTTTTCCCGGGACAGGGTATATGAAGCTTTCTTT	CASSFSRDRVYEAFF
TRBJ2-1	TRBV5-6	once	TRBD2	TGTGCCAGCAGCTTGAGGCCTAGCGGGAGCTACGACAATGAGCAGTTCTTC	CASSLRPSGSYDNEQFF
TRBJ2-3	TRBV7-2	NA	NA	TGTGCCAGCAGCTTAATCCTAGCAGAAGATACGCAGTATTTT	CASSLILAEDTQYF
TRBJ2-6	TRBV9	NA	NA	TGTGCCAGCAACGCCCCTGGGGCCAACGTCCTGACTTTC	CASNAPGANVLTF
TRBJ1-1	TRBV12-3/TRBV12-4	NA	NA	TGTGCCAGCAGTAACCGGGCTCAGGCAGCACCGAACACTGAAGCTTTCTTT	CASSNRAQAAPNTEAFF
TRBJ1-1	TRBV4-2	NA	TRBD1	TGTGCCAGCAGCCAACTAGACAGGGACGGGGCTGAAGCTTTCTTT	CASSQLDRDGAEAFF
TRBJ2-1	TRBV27	NA	TRBD1	TGTGCCAGCAGTTACGCCGGGACAGGGGTTACCAATGAGCAGTTCTTC	CASSYAGTGVTNEQFF
TRBJ1-2	TRBV12-3/TRBV12-4	many	NA	TGTGCCAGCAGTCAGGGCCAGAACTATGGCTACACCTTC	CASSQGQNYGYTF
TRBJ2-7	TRBV2	NA	NA	TGTGCCAGCAGTGATGACACTGGCGGGACCACCTACGAGCAGTACTTC	CASSDDTGGTTYEQYF
TRBJ1-5	TRBV6-6	NA	NA	TGTGCCAGCAGTTACGAGGGCGGAGGGCCCCAGCATTTT	CASSYEGGGPQHF
TRBJ1-1	TRBV29-1	NA	NA	TGCAGCGGCGGCAGGGTCTTGGGGGTAGGGAACACTGAAGCTTTCTTT	CSGGRVLGVGNTEAFF
TRBJ1-4	TRBV7-9	NA	TRBD1	TGTGCCAGCAGTTACGGAACGAAGGGGACAGGGACCGAAAAACTGTTTTTT	CASSYGTKGTGTEKLFF
TRBJ2-7	TRBV10-3	NA	TRBD2	TGTGCCATCAGTGGGAGCGGGAGTGCCTACGAGCAGTACTTC	CAISGSGSAYEQYF
TRBJ2-1	TRBV12-3/TRBV12-4	once	NA	TGTGCCAGCAGCCCCTCCTTGCAGGGGGGATTTGAAGGGTCCTACAATGAGCAGTTCTTC	CASSPSLQGGFEGSYNEQFF
TRBJ1-2	TRBV28	NA	NA	TGTGCCAGCAGGGGACACTTGCCTTTGAACTATGGCTACACCTTC	CASRGHLPLNYGYTF
TRBJ2-2	TRBV9	few	TRBD1	TGTGCCAGTGTGGGACAGGTACATATCGCGAACACCGGGGAGCTGTTTTTT	CASVGQVHIANTGELFF
TRBJ2-7	TRBV9	NA	TRBD2	TGTGCCAGCAGCGTAGCTAGCGGGAACTACGAGCAGTACTTC	CASSVASGNYEQYF
TRBJ2-1	TRBV18	NA	NA	TGTGCCACCTACCAAAGCTCCTACAATGAGCAGTTCTTC	CATYQSSYNEQFF
TRBJ2-3	TRBV9	few	NA	TGTGCCAGCAGCGTAGGTCTAGCAGCCGTGGGCACAGATACGCAGTATTTT	CASSVGLAAVGTDTQYF
TRBJ1-5	TRBV6-2/TRBV6-3	NA	NA	TGTGCCAGCAGATTCCCAGGGGATCAGCCCCAGCATTTT	CASRFPGDQPQHF
TRBJ2-1	TRBV5-6	NA	NA	TGTGCCAGCAGCTTGGTGGGGGTCCCATCCTACAATGAGCAGTTCTTC	CASSLVGVPSYNEQFF
TRBJ1-1	TRBV6-2/TRBV6-3	NA	NA	TGTGCCAGCAGTCCCGCCGGTCTTACAAAGCCCGGTGAAGCTTTCTTT	CASSPAGLTKPGEAFF
TRBJ1-5	TRBV6-2/TRBV6-3	NA	TRBD1	TGTGCCAGCAGCCTGGACAGGGGGCTTCAGCCCCAGCATTTT	CASSLDRGLQPQHF
TRBJ2-2	TRBV4-3	NA	NA	TGCGCCAGCAGCCGAGATCTCGGACAGTCCGGGGAGCTGTTTTTT	CASSRDLGQSGELFF
TRBJ2-1	TRBV3-1	NA	NA	TGTGCCAGCAGCCAAACTAGTGATATCCATGAGCAGCTCTTC	CASSQTSDIHEQLF
TRBJ1-1	TRBV18	few	NA	TGTGCCAGTAGGGCTAAAATTAACACTGAAGCTTTCTTT	CASRAKINTEAFF
TRBJ1-5	TRBV7-8	few	NA	TGTGCCAGCAGCTTGTATCCGGGGGACCTAATAACTGGACAGCCCCAGCATTTT	CASSLYPGDLITGQPQHF
TRBJ1-1	TRBV5-6	NA	NA	TGTGCCAGCAGCTTAATTCAGGAACGGCCGAACACTGAAGCTTTCTTT	CASSLIQERPNTEAFF
TRBJ1-4	TRBV29-1	NA	NA	TGTAGCGCTGGAGACACTAATGAAAAACTGTTTTTT	CSAGDTNEKLFF
TRBJ1-2	TRBV2	NA	NA	TGTGCCAGCAGCCCCGATGGCGGCTACACCTTC	CASSPDGGYTF
TRBJ1-4	TRBV5-5	few	TRBD1	TGTGCCAGCAGCGGACAGGGGGCGCTTGAAAAACTGTTTTTT	CASSGQGALEKLFF
TRBJ1-3	TRBV7-8	NA	NA	TGTGCCAGCAGCTTCAGGGAGGGCTTTGGAAACACCATATATTTT	CASSFREGFGNTIYF
TRBJ1-1	TRBV25-1	NA	TRBD1	TGTGCCAGCAGTGAATTTTCCGACAGGGTGAAGGGGCAGAACACTGAAGCTTTCTTT	CASSEFSDRVKGQNTEAFF